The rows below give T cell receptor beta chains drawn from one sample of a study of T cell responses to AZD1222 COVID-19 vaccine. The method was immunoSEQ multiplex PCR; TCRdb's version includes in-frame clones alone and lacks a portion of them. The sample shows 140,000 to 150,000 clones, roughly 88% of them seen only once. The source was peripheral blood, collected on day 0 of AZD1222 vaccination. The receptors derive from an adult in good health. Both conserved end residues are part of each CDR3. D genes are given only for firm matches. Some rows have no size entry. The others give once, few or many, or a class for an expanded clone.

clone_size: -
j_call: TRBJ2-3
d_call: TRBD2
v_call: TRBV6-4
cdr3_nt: TGTGCCAGCAGCGCAAGAGCGGGACCCACAGATACGCAGTATTTT
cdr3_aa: CASSARAGPTDTQYF

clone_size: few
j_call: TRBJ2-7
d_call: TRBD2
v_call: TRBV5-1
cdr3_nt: TGCGCCAGCAGCTGGACACTAGCGGGGGGTTCCTACGAGCAGTACTTC
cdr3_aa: CASSWTLAGGSYEQYF

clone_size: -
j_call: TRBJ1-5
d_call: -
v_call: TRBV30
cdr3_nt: TGTGCCCTCCGACCCCAAGGAGGGCCCCAGCATTTT
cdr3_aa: CALRPQGGPQHF

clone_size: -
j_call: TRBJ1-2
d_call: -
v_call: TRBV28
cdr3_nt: TGTGCCAGCATGGCCGGGGGCGGCTATGGCTACACCTTC
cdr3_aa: CASMAGGGYGYTF

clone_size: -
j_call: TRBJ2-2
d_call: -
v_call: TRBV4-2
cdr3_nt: TGTGCCAGCAGCCAAAGTAGCACGGACACCGGGGAGCTGTTTTTT
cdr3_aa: CASSQSSTDTGELFF

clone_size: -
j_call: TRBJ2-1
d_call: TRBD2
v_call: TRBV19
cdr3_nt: TGTGTCAGTAGTGGGGGACTAGGTAACTACAATGAGCAGTTCTTC
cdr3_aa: CVSSGGLGNYNEQFF

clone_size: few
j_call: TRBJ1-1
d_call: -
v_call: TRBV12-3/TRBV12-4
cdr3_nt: TGTGCCAGCAGTTTACTAGTCAGGGGTGAAGCTTTCTTT
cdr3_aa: CASSLLVRGEAFF

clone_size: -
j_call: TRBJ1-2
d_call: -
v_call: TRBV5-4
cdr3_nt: TGTGCCAGCAGCTCGCAAGACAGGCCATCAGGCTACACCTTC
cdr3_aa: CASSSQDRPSGYTF

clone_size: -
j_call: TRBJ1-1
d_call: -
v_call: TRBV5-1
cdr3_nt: TGCGCCAGCAGCTTGGCCGGGGACACTGAAGCTTTCTTT
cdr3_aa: CASSLAGDTEAFF

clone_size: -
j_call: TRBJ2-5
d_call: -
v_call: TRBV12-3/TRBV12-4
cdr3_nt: TGTGCCAGCACCTATATGGGGACCGGGACCCAGTACTTC
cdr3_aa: CASTYMGTGTQYF

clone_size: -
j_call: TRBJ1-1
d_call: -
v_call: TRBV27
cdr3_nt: TGTGCCAGCAGTTTATCGAACAGCGCGTCAGGTGAAGCTTTCTTT
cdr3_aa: CASSLSNSASGEAFF

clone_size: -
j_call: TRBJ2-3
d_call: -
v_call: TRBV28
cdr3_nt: TGTGCCAGCACGCAGGGGCCCGATACGCAGTATTTT
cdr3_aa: CASTQGPDTQYF

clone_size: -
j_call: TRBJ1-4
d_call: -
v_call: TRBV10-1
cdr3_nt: TGCGCCAGCATCCCGGGCGAAAAACTGTTTTTT
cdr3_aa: CASIPGEKLFF

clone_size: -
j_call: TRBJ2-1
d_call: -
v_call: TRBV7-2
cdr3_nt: TGTGCCAGCAGCCCCTCCCGGGGGCCGGTTTACAATGAGCAGTTCTTC
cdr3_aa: CASSPSRGPVYNEQFF

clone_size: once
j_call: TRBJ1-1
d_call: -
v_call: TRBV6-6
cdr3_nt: TGTGCCAGCAGAGACAACAGGGCCGTAAACGCTGAAGCTTTCTTT
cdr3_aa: CASRDNRAVNAEAFF

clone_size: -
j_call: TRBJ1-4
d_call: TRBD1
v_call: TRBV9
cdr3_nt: TGTGCCAGCAGCCTCGACAGGGATAATGAAAAACTGTTTTTT
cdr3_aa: CASSLDRDNEKLFF

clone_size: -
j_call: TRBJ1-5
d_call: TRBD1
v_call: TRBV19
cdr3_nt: TGTGCCAGTACTATACCAGGGGGCGCGAGTCAGCCCCAGCATTTT
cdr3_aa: CASTIPGGASQPQHF

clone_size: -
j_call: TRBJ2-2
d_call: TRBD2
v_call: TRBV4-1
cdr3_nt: TGCGCCAGCAGCCAGTTAGGTCGAAGGACTAGCGGGGGCGGGGAGCTGTTTTTT
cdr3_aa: CASSQLGRRTSGGGELFF

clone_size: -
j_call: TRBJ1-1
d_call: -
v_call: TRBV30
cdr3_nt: TGTGCCTGGAGAGGCGGGGGCGGGGCTGAAGCTTTCTTT
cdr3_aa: CAWRGGGGAEAFF

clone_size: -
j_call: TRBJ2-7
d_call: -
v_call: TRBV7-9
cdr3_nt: TGTGCCAGCAGCTTAGCTGGTGCCAACTCCTACGAGCAGTACTTC
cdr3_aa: CASSLAGANSYEQYF

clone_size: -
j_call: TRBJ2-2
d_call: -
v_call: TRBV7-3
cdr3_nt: TGTGCCAGCGGTCCGGGGAGCAGCACCGGGGAGCTGTTTTTT
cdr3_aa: CASGPGSSTGELFF

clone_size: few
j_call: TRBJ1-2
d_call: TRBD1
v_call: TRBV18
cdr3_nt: TGTGCCAGCTCACCACCTTCTGCAGGGGGGTCCTATGGCTACACCTTC
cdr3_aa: CASSPPSAGGSYGYTF

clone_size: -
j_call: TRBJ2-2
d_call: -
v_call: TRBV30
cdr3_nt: TGTGCCTGGACGCCGGGGGGCGGGGGCCTCACCGGGGAGCTGTTTTTT
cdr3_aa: CAWTPGGGGLTGELFF

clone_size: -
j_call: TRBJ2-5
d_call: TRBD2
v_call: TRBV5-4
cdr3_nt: TGTGCCAGCAGGCTACTAGCGGGGGGGCAGGAGACCCAGTACTTC
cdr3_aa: CASRLLAGGQETQYF

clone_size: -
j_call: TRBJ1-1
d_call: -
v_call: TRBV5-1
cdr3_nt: TGCGCCAGCAGCTACCTACAGCTCGGGAACACTGAAGCTTTCTTT
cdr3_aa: CASSYLQLGNTEAFF

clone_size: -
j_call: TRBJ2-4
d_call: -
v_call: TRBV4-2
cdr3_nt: TGTGCCAGCAGCCAAGCCCAGTTAGCCAAAAACATTCAGTACTTC
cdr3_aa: CASSQAQLAKNIQYF

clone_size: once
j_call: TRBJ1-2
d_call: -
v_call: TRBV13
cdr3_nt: TGTGCCAGCAGCTTCACCGGGACCTTCGAGTCTAACTATGGCTACACCTTC
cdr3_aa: CASSFTGTFESNYGYTF

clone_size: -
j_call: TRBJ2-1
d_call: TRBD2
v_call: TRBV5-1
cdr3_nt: TGCGCCAGCAGCGTTCAACTAGCGGGGGCCTACAATGAGCAGTTCTTC
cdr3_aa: CASSVQLAGAYNEQFF

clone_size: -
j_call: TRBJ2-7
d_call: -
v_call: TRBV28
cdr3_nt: TGTGCCAGCAGTCTCCGCGGGGGCAAAACCTACGAGCAGTACTTC
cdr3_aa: CASSLRGGKTYEQYF

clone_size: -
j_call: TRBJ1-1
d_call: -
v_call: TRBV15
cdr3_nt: TGTGCCACCAGCAGTGGTCAGGAAGGGCGTGTGAACACTGAAGCTTTCTTT
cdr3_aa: CATSSGQEGRVNTEAFF

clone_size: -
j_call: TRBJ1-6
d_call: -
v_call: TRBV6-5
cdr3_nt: TGTGCCAGCAGTCGGGAGGTAGAGGGTAATTCACCCCTCCACTTT
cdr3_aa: CASSREVEGNSPLHF

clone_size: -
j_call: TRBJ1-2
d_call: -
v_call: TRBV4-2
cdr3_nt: TGTGCCAGCAGCCAGACTTCACGGTCCGGGCCCAACTATGGCTACACCTTC
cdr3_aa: CASSQTSRSGPNYGYTF

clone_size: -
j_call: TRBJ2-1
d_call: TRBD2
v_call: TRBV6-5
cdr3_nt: TGTGCCAGCGGCTCCGGGACTAGTGGGTACAATGAGCAGTTCTTC
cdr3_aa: CASGSGTSGYNEQFF

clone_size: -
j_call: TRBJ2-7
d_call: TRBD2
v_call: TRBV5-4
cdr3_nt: TGTGCCAGCAGCCTGGGGACTAACTCCTACGAGCAGTACTTC
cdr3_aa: CASSLGTNSYEQYF

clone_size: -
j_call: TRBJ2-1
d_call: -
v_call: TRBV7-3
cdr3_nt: TGTGCCAGCAGCCCCCGGAGCTGGAATGAGCAGTTCTTC
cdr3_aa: CASSPRSWNEQFF

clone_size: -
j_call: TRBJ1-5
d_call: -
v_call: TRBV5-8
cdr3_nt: TGTGCCAGCAGCTTGGTTCAGGCAGCTTATAGCAATCAGCCCCAGCATTTT
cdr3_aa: CASSLVQAAYSNQPQHF

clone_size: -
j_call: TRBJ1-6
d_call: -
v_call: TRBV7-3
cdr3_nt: TGTGCCAGCAGCCCCCAAGGAGGGGGGGCGAATTCACCCCTCCACTTT
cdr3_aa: CASSPQGGGANSPLHF

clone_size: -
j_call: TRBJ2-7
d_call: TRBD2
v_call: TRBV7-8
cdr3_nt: TGTGCCAGCAGCTTAAGCGGGGGGCCCTACGAGCAGTACTTC
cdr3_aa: CASSLSGGPYEQYF

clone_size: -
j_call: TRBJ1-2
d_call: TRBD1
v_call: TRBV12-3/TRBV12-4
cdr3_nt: TGTGCCAGCAGGCCGGGACAGGCCTATGGCTACACCTTC
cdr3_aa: CASRPGQAYGYTF

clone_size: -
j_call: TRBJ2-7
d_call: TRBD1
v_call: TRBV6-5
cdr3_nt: TGTGCCAGCAGTTATCCAGGACAGGGTGGTGCTGTAGAGCAGTACTTC
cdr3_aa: CASSYPGQGGAVEQYF

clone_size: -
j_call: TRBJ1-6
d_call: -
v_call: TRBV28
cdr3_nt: TGTGCCAGCAGGCCTAGACGGGAGTATAATTCACCCCTCCACTTT
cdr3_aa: CASRPRREYNSPLHF

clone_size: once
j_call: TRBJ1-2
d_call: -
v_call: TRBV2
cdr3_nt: TGTGCCAGCTTCAGAGACAGCCTGATATATGGCTACACCTTC
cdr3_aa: CASFRDSLIYGYTF